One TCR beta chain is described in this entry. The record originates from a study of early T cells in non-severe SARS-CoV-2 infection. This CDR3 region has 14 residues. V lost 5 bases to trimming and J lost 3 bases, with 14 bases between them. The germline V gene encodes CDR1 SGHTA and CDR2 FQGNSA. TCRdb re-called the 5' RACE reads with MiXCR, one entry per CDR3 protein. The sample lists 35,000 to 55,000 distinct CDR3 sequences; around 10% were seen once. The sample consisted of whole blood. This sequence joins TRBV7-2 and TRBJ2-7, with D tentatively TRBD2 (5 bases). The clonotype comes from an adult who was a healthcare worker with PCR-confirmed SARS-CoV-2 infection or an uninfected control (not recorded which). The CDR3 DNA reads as TGTGCCAGCAGCCCTCCGGGATCTCGCTACGAGCAGTACTTC. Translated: CASSPPGSRYEQYF. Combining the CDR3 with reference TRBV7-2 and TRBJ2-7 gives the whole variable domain GAGVSQSPSNKVTEKGKDVELRCDPISGHTALYWYRQSLGQGLEFLIYFQGNSAPDKSGLPSDRFSAERTGGSVSTLTIQRTQQEDSAVYLCASSPPGSRYEQYFGPGTRLTVT.